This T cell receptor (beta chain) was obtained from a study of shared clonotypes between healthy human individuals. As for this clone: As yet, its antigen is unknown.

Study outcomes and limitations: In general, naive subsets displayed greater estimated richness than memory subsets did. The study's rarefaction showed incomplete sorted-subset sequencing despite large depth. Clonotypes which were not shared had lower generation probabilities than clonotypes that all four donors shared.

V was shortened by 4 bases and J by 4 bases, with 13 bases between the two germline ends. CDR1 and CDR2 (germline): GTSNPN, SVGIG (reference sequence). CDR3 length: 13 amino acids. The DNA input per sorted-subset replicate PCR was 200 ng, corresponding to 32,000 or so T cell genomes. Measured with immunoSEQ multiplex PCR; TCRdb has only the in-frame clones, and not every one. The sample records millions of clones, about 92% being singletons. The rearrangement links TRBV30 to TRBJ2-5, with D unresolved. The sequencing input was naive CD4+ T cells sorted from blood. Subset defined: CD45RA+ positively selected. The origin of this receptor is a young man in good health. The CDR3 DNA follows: TGTGCCTGGACTACCCTCGGAGCAGAGACCCAGTACTTC. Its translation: CAWTTLGAETQYF.